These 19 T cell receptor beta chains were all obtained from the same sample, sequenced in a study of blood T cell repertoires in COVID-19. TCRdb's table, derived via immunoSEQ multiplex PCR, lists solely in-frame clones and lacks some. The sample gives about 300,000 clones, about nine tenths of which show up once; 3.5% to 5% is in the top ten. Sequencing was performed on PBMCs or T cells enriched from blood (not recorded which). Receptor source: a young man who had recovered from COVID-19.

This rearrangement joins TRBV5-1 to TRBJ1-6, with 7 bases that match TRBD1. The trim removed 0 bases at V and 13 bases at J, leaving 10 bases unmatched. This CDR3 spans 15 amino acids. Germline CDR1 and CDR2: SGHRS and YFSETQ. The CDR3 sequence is CASSLEQGLREPLHF. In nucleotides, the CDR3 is TGCGCCAGCAGCTTGGAACAGGGGCTTAGGGAGCCCCTCCACTTT.

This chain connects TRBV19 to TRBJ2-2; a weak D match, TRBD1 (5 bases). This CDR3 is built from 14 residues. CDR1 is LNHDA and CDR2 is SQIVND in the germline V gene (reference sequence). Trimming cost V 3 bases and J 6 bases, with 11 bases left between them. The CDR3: CASSIQGSSGELFF. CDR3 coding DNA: TGTGCCAGTAGTATTCAGGGTTCGTCCGGGGAGCTGTTTTTT.

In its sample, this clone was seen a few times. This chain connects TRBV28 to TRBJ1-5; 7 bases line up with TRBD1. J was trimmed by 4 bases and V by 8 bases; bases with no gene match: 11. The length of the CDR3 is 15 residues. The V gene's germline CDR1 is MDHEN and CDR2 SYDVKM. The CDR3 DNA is TGTGCCAGCGCACAACCTCGGACAGGAAATCAGCCCCAGCATTTT. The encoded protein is CASAQPRTGNQPQHF.

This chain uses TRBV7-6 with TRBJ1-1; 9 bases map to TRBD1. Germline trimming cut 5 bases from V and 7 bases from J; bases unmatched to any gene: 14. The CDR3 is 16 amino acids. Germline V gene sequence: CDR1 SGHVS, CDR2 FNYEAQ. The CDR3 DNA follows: TGTGCCAGCAGCCGAGTTCCGGGACAGGGTTTCAGTGAAGCTTTCTTT. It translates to CASSRVPGQGFSEAFF.

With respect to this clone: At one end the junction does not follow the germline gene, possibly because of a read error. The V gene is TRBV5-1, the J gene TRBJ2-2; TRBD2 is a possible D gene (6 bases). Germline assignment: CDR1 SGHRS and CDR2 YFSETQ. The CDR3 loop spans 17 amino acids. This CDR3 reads CASSLALRGSNTGELFF. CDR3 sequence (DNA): TGCGCCAGCAGTTTGGCGCTACGGGGGTCCAACACCGGGGAGCTGTTTTTT.

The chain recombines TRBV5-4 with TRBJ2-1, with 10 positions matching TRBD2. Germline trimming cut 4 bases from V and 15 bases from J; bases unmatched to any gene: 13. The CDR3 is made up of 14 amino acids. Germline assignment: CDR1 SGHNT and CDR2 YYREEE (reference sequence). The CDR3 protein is CASSPAGGTSVWFF. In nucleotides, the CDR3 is TGTGCCAGCAGCCCAGCGGGGGGGACGTCCGTTTGGTTCTTC.

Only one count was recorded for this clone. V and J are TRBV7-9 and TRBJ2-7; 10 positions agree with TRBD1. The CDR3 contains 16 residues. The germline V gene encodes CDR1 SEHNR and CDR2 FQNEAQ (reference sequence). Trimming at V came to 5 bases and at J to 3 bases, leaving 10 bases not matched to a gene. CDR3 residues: CASSPNTGQGFYEQYF. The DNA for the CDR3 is TGTGCCAGCAGCCCAAACACGGGACAGGGGTTCTACGAGCAGTACTTC. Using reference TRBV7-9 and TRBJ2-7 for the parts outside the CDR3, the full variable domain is DTGVSQNPRHKITKRGQNVTFRCDPISEHNRLYWYRQTLGQGPEFLTYFQNEAQLEKSRLLSDRFSAERPKGSFSTLEIQRTEQGDSAMYLCASSPNTGQGFYEQYFGPGTRLTVT.

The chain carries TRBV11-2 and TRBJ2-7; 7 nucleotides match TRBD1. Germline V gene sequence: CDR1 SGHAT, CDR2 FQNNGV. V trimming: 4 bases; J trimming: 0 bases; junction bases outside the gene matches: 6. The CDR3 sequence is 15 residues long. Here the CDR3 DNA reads TGTGCCAGCAGCTCTCCGGGACAGAGCTCCTACGAGCAGTACTTC. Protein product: CASSSPGQSSYEQYF.

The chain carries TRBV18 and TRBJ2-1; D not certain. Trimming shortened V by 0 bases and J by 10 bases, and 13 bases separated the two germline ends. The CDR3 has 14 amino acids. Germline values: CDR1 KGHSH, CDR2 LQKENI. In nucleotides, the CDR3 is TGTGCCAGCTCACCACCTCGAGGTGCGGTCGAGCAGTTCTTC. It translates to CASSPPRGAVEQFF.

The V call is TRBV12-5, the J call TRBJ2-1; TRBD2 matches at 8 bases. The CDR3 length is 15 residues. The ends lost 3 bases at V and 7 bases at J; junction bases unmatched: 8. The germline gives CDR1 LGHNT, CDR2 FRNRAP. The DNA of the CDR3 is TGTGCTAGTGGTTTAAGGCTAGCGGGCGTAAATGAGCAGTTCTTC. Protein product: CASGLRLAGVNEQFF. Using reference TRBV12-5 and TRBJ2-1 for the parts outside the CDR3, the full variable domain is DARVTQTPRHKVTEMGQEVTMRCQPILGHNTVFWYRQTMMQGLELLAYFRNRAPLDDSGMPKDRFSAEMPDATLATLKIQPSEPRDSAVYFCASGLRLAGVNEQFFGPGTRLTVL.

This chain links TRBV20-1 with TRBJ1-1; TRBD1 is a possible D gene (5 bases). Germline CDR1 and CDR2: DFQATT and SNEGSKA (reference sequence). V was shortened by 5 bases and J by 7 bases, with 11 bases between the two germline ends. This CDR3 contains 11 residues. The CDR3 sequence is CSAHDSFEAFF. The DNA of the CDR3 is TGCAGTGCTCATGACAGTTTTGAAGCTTTCTTT.

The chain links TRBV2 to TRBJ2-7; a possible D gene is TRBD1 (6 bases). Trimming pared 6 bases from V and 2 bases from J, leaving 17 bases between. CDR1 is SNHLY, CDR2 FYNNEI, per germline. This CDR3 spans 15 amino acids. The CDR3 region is CASREYRELTYEQYF. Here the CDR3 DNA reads TGTGCCAGCAGAGAGTACAGGGAGTTGACCTACGAGCAGTACTTC.

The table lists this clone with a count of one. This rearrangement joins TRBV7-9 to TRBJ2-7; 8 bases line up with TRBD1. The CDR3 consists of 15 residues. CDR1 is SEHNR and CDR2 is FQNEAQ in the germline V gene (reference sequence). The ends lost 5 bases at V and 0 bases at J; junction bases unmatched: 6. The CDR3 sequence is CASSASGGPSYEQYF. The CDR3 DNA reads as TGTGCCAGCAGCGCCTCAGGGGGCCCCTCCTACGAGCAGTACTTC.

The CDR3 spells CASSGGTGSNTGELFF. The DNA of the CDR3 is TGTGCCAGCAGCGGGGGGACAGGCTCGAACACCGGGGAGCTGTTTTTT. V is TRBV9 and J is TRBJ2-2; 8 nucleotides line up with TRBD1. CDR1 is SGDLS, CDR2 YYNGEE, per germline. CDR3 length: 16 amino acids. The J segment lost 0 bases and the V segment lost 3 bases, leaving 4 bases of the junction unmatched.

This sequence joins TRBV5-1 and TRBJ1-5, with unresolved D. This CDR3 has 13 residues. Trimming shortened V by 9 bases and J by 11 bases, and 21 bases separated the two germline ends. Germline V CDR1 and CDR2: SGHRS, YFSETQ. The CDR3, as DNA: TGCGCCATCCCCGGGTTCTCACCTTTGGCCCAGCATTTT. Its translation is CAIPGFSPLAQHF.

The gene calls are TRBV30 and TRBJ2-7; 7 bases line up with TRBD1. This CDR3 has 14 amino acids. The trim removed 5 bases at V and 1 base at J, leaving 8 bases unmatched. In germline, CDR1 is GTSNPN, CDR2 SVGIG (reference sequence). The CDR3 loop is CAWSTPGQSYEQYF. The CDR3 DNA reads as TGTGCCTGGTCAACTCCGGGACAGTCCTACGAGCAGTACTTC.

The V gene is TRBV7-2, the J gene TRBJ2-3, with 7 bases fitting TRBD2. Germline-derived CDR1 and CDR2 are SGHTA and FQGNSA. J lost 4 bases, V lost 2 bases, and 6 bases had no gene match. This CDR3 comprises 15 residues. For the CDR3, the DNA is TGTGCCAGCAGCTTAAGGCGGGAGAGATCAGATACGCAGTATTTT. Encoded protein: CASSLRRERSDTQYF.

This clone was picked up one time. CDR3 coding DNA: TGTGCCACCAGTGAATTCGGCTACGAGCAGTACTTC. It specifies CATSEFGYEQYF. The chain carries TRBV24-1 and TRBJ2-7; no firm D call. The CDR3 consists of 12 residues. Trimming removed 4 bases at V and 3 bases at J, with 6 bases between. Per the germline V gene, CDR1 is KGHDR and CDR2 is SFDVKD.

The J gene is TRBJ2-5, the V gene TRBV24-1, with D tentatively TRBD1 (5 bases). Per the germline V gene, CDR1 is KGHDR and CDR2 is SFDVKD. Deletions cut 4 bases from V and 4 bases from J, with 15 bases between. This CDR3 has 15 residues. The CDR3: CATSEPKDRGETQYF. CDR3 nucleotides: TGTGCCACCAGTGAGCCCAAGGATAGGGGAGAGACCCAGTACTTC.